The clone carrying this TCR beta chain was observed a handful of times. No antigen is known for it. Per the germline V gene, CDR1 is SGDLS and CDR2 is YYNGEE. Trimming cost V 3 bases and J 5 bases; bases outside gene matches: 5. The CDR3 has 15 amino acids. The data were obtained in a study of blood T cells in healthy people across ages. Overall study findings and caveats: There were more naive CD4+ cells and higher diversity in long-lived donors than in aged donors. While age rose, TCR beta diversity per million T cells dropped in a roughly linear way.

Primed by a sample-barcoded 5' primer and a J-beta primer mix, a second PCR proceeded for about 6 to 11 cycles. With 12 random nucleotides, a template-switch adaptor tagged each individual cDNA molecule. Via MiXCR, TCRdb re-called the 5' RACE reads, giving one row per CDR3 protein. The data show 550,000 to 800,000 distinct CDR3 sequences, with around 20% seen just once and around 3.4% held by the top ten. This chain joins TRBV9 and TRBJ2-7; 13 bases match TRBD2. The origin of this receptor is an older man in good health. The sequenced sample consisted of blood. The CDR3 here is CASSGTSGSGDEQYF. CDR3 DNA sequence: TGTGCCAGCAGCGGGACTAGCGGGAGCGGAGACGAGCAGTACTTC.